Listed here is a single T cell receptor beta chain. Its specificity is unknown. Distinct nucleotide sequences in the sample also encode this CDR3. This entry is derived from a study of shared clonotypes between healthy human individuals. Germline V CDR1 and CDR2: MGHRA, YSYEKL. V gave up 4 bases and J gave up 2 bases, with 11 bases separating them. CDR3 length: 14 amino acids. Here immunoSEQ multiplex PCR was the method, and the copy in TCRdb shows in-frame clones only, minus some. The sample holds about 2.1 million clones, approximately 94% seen once. Points from the study as a whole: Among several donors, roughly 5.5% of naive CD4 clonotypes were found in common.

Only CD45RO-negative cells positively selected for CCR7 counted as naive CD8 cells, so terminally differentiated effector memory CD45RA+ cells were excluded. This clonotype was sampled from a man younger than 35 in good health. Some clones in this sample may be carry-over from other donors' samples. This chain connects TRBV4-1 to TRBJ1-2, with D possibly matching TRBD1 (5 bases). Specimen: naive CD8+ T cells from PBMCs. The CDR3 protein is CASSPRGGNYGYTF. The CDR3 DNA reads TGCGCCAGCAGCCCTCGGGGCGGGAACTATGGCTACACCTTC.